What follows are 8 T cell receptor beta chains derived from one specimen sequenced in a study of blood T cells in healthy people across ages. A second about 7 to 11 cycle PCR used barcoded and J-beta primers. TCRdb re-derived calls from the 5' RACE reads in MiXCR, one entry per CDR3 protein. In the table there are approximately 800,000 distinct CDR3 sequences, roughly 60% of which are singletons. The sample was blood. All receptors come from a man aged 25 to 40 in good health.

This CDR3 reads CASSQGDKSYEQYF. CDR3 in DNA: TGTGCCAGCAGCCAGGGAGACAAGTCCTACGAGCAGTACTTC. J is TRBJ2-7 and V is TRBV3-1; D is perhaps TRBD2 (5 bases). From germline, CDR1 is LGHDT and CDR2 YNNKEL (reference sequence). V lost 3 bases and J lost 1, with 10 bases in between. CDR3 size: 14 residues.

This clonotype was seen only once. The gene calls are TRBV6-5 and TRBJ2-3; 7 bases are a match to TRBD1. Germline CDR1 and CDR2: MNHEY and SVGAGI. The CDR3 sequence is 14 residues long. Trimming cost V 6 bases and J 6 bases; bases outside gene matches: 9. In DNA form, the CDR3 reads TGTGCCAGCAGCACAGGGGCTTCGGGGGATACGCAGTATTTT. This gives the protein CASSTGASGDTQYF.

V and J are TRBV30 and TRBJ2-1; 8 positions match TRBD2. J was trimmed by 2 bases and V by 2 bases; bases with no gene match: 2. CDR1 and CDR2 (germline): GTSNPN, SVGIG (reference sequence). This CDR3 region has 14 residues. CDR3 in amino acids: CAWSSGGTYNEQFF. In nucleotides, the CDR3 is TGTGCCTGGAGTAGCGGGGGCACCTACAATGAGCAGTTCTTC.

The V and J genes are TRBV5-6 and TRBJ1-2; possible D gene TRBD1, 6 bases. This CDR3 region has 16 residues. The germline V gene has CDR1 SGHDT and CDR2 YYEEEE. V was clipped by 3 bases and J by 0 bases, with 15 bases between them. The DNA for the CDR3 is TGTGCCAGCAGCTACTCTAGGGCAGGGGCTAACTATGGCTACACCTTC. This sequence encodes CASSYSRAGANYGYTF.

V usage is TRBV2 and J usage is TRBJ2-4, with D possibly matching TRBD1 (5 bases). With the DNA end fitting TRBJ2-7 better, the J assignment may be wrong. The CDR3 sequence is 13 residues long. Germline CDR1 SNHLY, CDR2 FYNNEI. The CDR3 spells CASNGQLQGEQYF. The CDR3 DNA sequence: TGTGCCAGCAACGGGCAGCTCCAGGGCGAGCAGTACTTC.

The chain combines TRBV12-3 or TRBV12-4 with TRBJ2-1; D ambiguous. The J call may be incorrect, as the DNA end agrees better with TRBJ2-7. CDR3 length: 13 amino acids. This CDR3 is CASSDIGYNEQYF. CDR3 nucleotides: TGTGCCAGCAGTGACATAGGGTACAATGAGCAGTACTTC.

This clonotype was counted between two and nine times. The chain combines TRBV12-3 or TRBV12-4 with TRBJ2-1, with 7 bases lining up with TRBD2. This CDR3 spans 13 amino acids. V was pared by 7 bases and J by 7 bases, with 7 bases of the junction left unmatched. In DNA form, the CDR3 reads TGTGCCAGCACTATCGGCGGGGGTAATGAGCAGTTCTTC. This codes for CASTIGGGNEQFF.

The rearrangement uses TRBV10-3 and TRBJ2-3; 12 nucleotides line up with TRBD2. Germline assignment: CDR1 ENHRY and CDR2 SYGVKD. Unmatched junction bases numbered 4, after V lost 4 bases and J lost 5 bases. CDR3 size: 15 residues. CDR3 protein: CAISAPSGGGDTQYF. The CDR3 DNA reads as TGTGCCATCAGTGCCCCTAGCGGGGGGGGAGATACGCAGTATTTT.